This T cell receptor (beta chain) was retrieved from a study of cytomegalovirus exposure and HLA in healthy donors. V lost 4 bases and J lost 9; bases outside the gene matches: 12. The CDR3 is 14 amino acids. CDR1 and CDR2 from the germline V gene are SGHDT and YYEEEE. Of note for this clone: Its antigen is as yet unknown.

Use of 60 Vbeta and 13 Jbeta primers characterized the PCR. Libraries were prepared by immunoSEQ multiplex PCR; TCRdb keeps only in-frame clonotypes and omits some of them. The table records about 52,000 clones, approximately 73% of them present only once. Study-level findings and limits: A later analysis found TCR association rates differed by HLA locus, highest for DRB1 and lowest for HLA-C. Among TCR beta chains, those listed as cytomegalovirus-associated numbered some 170. Using the classifier, cytomegalovirus status was reportedly diagnosed with high specificity and sensitivity.

The clonotype comes from a man younger than 30 in good health and CMV-seronegative. The chain couples TRBV5-6 to TRBJ1-2; TRBD1 matches 7 bases. The sample was PBMCs. For the CDR3, the DNA is TGTGCCAGCAGCCTTGGACAGGCCGCGGCGAGCTACACCTTC. Translation gives CASSLGQAAASYTF.